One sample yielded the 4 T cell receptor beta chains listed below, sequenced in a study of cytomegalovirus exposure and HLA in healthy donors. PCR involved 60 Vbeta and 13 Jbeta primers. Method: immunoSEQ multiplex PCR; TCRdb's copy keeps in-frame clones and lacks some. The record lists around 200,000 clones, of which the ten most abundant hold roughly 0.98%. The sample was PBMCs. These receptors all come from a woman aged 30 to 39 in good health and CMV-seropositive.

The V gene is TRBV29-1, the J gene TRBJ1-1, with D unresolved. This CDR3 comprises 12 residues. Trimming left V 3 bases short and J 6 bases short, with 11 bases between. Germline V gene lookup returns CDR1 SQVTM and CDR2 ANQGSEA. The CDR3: CSVDTRWSEAFF. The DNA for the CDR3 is TGCAGCGTTGATACCCGGTGGTCTGAAGCTTTCTTT. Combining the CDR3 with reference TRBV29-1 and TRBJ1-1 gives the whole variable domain SAVISQKPSRDICQRGTSLTIQCQVDSQVTMMFWYRQQPGQSLTLIATANQGSEATYESGFVIDKFPISRPNLTFSTLTVSNMSPEDSSIYLCSVDTRWSEAFFGQGTRLTVV.

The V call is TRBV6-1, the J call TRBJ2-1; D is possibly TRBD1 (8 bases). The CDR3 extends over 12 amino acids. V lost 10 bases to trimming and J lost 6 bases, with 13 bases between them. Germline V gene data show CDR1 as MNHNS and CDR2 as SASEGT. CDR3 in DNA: TGTGCCACTAACAGGGGGGGCAATGAGCAGTTCTTC. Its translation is CATNRGGNEQFF.

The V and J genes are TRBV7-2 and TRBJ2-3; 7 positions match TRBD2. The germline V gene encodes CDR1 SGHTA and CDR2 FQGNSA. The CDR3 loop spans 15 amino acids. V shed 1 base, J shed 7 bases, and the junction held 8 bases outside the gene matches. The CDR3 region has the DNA TGTGCCAGCAGCTTAGAGGCGGGGGAGTGGAATACGCAGTATTTT. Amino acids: CASSLEAGEWNTQYF.

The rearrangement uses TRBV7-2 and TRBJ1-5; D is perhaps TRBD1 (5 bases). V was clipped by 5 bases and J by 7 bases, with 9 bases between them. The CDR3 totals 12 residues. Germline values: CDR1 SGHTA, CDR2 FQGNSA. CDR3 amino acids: CASSLYRQPQHF. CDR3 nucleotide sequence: TGTGCCAGCAGCCTTTACAGGCAGCCCCAGCATTTT.